This T cell receptor (beta chain) was identified in a study of blood T cell repertoires in COVID-19. Across the study: Material from acute and convalescent COVID-19 was sourced from the United States, Italy and Spain. From T cells, B-cell-depleted T cells, or PBMCs came the material, which was cDNA or gDNA.

TCRdb's table, derived via immunoSEQ multiplex PCR, lists solely in-frame clones and lacks some. The table lists some 170,000 clones, around 80% of them singletons. This TCR was sampled from a man aged 60-69 years with active or convalescent COVID-19. Source material: peripheral blood.

The CDR3 DNA reads TGCGCCAGCAGCTTCGAATACCGGGACACCTATGGCTACACCTTC. It yields the protein CASSFEYRDTYGYTF. V is TRBV5-1 and J is TRBJ1-2; D is possibly TRBD1 (6 bases). The CDR3 is 15 amino acids. Germline V CDR1 and CDR2: SGHRS, YFSETQ. V gave up 2 bases and J gave up 4 bases, with 15 bases separating them. Full variable domain (outside the CDR3, taken from reference TRBV5-1 and TRBJ1-2): KAGVTQTPRYLIKTRGQQVTLSCSPISGHRSVSWYQQTPGQGLQFLFEYFSETQRNKGNFPGRFSGRQFSNSRSEMNVSTLELGDSALYLCASSFEYRDTYGYTFGSGTRLTVV.